This TCR beta chain was recovered during a study of CD8 T cells in ankylosing spondylitis. Looked up from germline, CDR1 is LNHNV and CDR2 is YYDKDF (reference sequence). With 0 bases removed from V and 0 bases from J, the gap between germline ends came to 6 bases. This CDR3 spans 15 amino acids. The TCR beta libraries were generated through quantitative 5'-RACE incorporating molecular barcodes. One entry per CDR3 protein, called by TCRdb with MiXCR from the 5' RACE reads. The top ten hold less than 60% of the sample, which has tens of thousands of distinct CDR3 sequences, 25% to 35% seen once. Sequenced sample: blood, either unsorted or a sorted T cell fraction (not recorded which). The chain couples TRBV15 to TRBJ1-5; D gene unclear. This receptor was taken from a male donor with ankylosing spondylitis or in good health (not recorded which). In DNA form, the CDR3 reads TGTGCCACCAGCAGAGATGTGGCTAGCAATCAGCCCCAGCATTTT. Encoded protein: CATSRDVASNQPQHF.